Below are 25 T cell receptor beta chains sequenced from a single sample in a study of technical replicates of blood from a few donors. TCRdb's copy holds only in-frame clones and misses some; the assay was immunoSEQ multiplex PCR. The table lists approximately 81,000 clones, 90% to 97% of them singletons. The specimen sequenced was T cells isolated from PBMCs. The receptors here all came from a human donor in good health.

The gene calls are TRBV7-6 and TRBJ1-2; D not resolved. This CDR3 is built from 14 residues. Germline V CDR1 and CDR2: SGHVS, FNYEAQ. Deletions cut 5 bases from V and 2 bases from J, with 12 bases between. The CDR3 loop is CASSPDGMNYGYTF. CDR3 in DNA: TGTGCCAGCAGCCCCGACGGGATGAACTATGGCTACACCTTC.

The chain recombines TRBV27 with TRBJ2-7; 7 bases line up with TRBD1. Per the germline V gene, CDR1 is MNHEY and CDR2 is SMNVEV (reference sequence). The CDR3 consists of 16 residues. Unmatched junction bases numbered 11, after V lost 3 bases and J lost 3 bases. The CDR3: CASSFLGTGTDYEQYF. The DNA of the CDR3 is TGTGCCAGCAGTTTCCTAGGGACCGGGACAGACTACGAGCAGTACTTC.

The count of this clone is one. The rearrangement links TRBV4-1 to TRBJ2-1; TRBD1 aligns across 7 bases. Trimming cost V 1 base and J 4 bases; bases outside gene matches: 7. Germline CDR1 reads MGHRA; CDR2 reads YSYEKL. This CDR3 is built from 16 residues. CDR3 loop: CASSQGWGTAYNEQFF. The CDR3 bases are TGCGCCAGCAGCCAAGGCTGGGGGACAGCGTACAATGAGCAGTTCTTC.

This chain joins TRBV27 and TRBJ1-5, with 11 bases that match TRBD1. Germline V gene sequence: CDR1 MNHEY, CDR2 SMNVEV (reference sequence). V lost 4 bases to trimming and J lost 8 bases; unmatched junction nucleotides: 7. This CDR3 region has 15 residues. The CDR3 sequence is CASSSRTGGWEPQHF. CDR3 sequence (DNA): TGTGCCAGCAGTTCGAGGACAGGGGGCTGGGAGCCCCAGCATTTT.

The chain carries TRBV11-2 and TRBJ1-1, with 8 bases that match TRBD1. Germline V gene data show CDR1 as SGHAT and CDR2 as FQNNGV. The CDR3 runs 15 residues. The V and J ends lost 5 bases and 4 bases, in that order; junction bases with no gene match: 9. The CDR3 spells CASSQRTGRGTEAFF. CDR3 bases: TGTGCCAGCAGCCAAAGGACAGGGCGGGGCACTGAAGCTTTCTTT. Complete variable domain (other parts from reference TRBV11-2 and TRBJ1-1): EAGVAQSPRYKIIEKRQSVAFWCNPISGHATLYWYQQILGQGPKLLIQFQNNGVVDDSQLPKDRFSAERLKGVDSTLKIQPAKLEDSAVYLCASSQRTGRGTEAFFGQGTRLTVV.

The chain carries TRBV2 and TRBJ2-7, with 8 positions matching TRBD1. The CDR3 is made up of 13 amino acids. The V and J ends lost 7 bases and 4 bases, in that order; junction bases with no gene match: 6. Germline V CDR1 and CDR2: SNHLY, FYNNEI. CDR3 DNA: TGTGCCAGCATGGGACAGGAAACTTACGAGCAGTACTTC. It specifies CASMGQETYEQYF.

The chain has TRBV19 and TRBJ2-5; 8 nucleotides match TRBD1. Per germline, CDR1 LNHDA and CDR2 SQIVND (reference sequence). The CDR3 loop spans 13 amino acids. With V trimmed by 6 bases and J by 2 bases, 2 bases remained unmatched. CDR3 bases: TGTGCCAGTAGAGACAGGGGTCAAGAGACCCAGTACTTC. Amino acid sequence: CASRDRGQETQYF.

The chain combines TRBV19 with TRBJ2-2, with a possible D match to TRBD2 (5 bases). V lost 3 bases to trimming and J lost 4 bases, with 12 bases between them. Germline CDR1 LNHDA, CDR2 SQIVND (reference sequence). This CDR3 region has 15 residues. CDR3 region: CASSIYLAGTGELFF. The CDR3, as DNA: TGTGCCAGTAGTATCTACCTAGCAGGCACCGGGGAGCTGTTTTTT.

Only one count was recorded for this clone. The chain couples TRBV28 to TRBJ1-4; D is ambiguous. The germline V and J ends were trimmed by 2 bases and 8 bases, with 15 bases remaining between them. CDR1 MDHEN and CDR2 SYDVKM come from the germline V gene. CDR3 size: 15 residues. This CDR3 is CASSLSRGVREKLFF. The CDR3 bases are TGTGCCAGCAGTTTAAGCCGCGGGGTAAGAGAAAAACTGTTTTTT.

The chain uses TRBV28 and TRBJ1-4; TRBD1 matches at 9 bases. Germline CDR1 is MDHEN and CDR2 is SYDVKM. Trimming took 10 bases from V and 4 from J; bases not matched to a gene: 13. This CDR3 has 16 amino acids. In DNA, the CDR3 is TGTGCCATCGTTCCGGGACAGGGACAAAATAATGAAAAACTGTTTTTT. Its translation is CAIVPGQGQNNEKLFF.

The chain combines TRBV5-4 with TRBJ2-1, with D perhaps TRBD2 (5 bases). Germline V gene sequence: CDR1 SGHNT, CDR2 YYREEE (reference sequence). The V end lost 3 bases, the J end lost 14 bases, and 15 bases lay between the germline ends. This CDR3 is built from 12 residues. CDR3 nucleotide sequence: TGTGCCAGCAGCTCTAATAGATGGCGGGAGTTCTTC. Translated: CASSSNRWREFF.

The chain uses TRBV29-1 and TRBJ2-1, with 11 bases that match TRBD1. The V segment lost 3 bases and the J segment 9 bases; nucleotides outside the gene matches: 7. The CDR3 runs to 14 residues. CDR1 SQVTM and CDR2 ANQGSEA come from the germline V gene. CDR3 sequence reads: CSVEGQGGVGEQFF. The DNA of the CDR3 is TGCAGCGTTGAGGGACAGGGGGGAGTAGGTGAGCAGTTCTTC.

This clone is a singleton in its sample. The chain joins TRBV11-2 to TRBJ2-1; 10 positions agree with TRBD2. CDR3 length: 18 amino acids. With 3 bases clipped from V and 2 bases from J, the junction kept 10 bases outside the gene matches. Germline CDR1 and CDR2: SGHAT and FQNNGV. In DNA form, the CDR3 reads TGTGCCAGCAGCTTTAGCGGGGGGCCATTCGAGACCTACAATGAGCAGTTCTTC. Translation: CASSFSGGPFETYNEQFF.

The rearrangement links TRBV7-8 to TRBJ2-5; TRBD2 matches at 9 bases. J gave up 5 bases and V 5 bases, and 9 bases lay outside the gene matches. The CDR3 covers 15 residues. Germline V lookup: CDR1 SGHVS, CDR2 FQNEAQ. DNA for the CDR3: TGTGCCAGCAGCATCCGGATAGCGGGAGTGGAGACCCAGTACTTC. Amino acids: CASSIRIAGVETQYF.

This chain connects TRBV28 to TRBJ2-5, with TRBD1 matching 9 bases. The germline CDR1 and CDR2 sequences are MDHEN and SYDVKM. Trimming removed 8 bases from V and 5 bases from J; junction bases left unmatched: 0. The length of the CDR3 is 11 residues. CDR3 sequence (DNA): TGTGCCAGCGGACAGGGGGAGACCCAGTACTTC. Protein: CASGQGETQYF.

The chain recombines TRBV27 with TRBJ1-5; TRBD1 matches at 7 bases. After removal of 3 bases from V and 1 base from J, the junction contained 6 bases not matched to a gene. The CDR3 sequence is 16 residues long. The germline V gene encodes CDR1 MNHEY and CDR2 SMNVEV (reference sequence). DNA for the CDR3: TGTGCCAGCAGTTTGATAGGGACAGTAAGCAATCAGCCCCAGCATTTT. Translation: CASSLIGTVSNQPQHF.

CDR3: CASSLEGTRAQPQHF. CDR3 coding DNA: TGTGCCAGCAGCTTAGAGGGGACTCGGGCTCAGCCCCAGCATTTT. The chain recombines TRBV7-2 with TRBJ1-5; maybe TRBD1 (5 bases). V lost 1 base to trimming and J lost 6 bases, with 13 bases between them. Per germline, CDR1 SGHTA and CDR2 FQGNSA. The CDR3 extends over 15 amino acids.

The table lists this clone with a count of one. The CDR3 sequence: CASSPGTFRTDTQYF. In DNA, the CDR3 is TGTGCCAGCAGCCCTGGGACTTTCAGAACAGATACGCAGTATTTT. This sequence joins TRBV9 and TRBJ2-3, with TRBD2 as a possible D gene (6 bases). From germline, CDR1 is SGDLS and CDR2 YYNGEE. The CDR3 totals 15 residues. V gave up 4 bases and J gave up 3 bases, with 15 bases separating them.

The CDR3, as DNA: TGTGCCAGTACAGGGGGTATCGACTATGGCTACACCTTC. It codes for CASTGGIDYGYTF. The V and J genes are TRBV2 and TRBJ1-2; 8 bases align to TRBD1. V trimming: 9 bases; J trimming: 3 bases; junction bases outside the gene matches: 6. The CDR3 is 13 residues long. Germline loops: CDR1 SNHLY, CDR2 FYNNEI.

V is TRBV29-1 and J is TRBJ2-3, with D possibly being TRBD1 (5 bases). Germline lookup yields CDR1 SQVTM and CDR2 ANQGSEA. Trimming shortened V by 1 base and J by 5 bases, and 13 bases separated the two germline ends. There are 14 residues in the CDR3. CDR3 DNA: TGCAGCGTTGAAGGAAGGGGTAAACGAGATACGCAGTATTTT. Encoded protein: CSVEGRGKRDTQYF.

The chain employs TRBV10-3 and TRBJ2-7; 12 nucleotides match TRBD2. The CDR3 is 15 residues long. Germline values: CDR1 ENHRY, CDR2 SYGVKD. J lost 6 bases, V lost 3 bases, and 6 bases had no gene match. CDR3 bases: TGTGCCATCAGTGATCGACTAGCGGGAGTGACCGAGCAGTACTTC. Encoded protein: CAISDRLAGVTEQYF.

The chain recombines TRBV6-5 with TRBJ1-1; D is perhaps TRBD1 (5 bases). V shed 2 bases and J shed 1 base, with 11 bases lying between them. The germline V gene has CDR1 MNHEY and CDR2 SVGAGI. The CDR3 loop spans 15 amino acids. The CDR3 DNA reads TGTGCCAGCAGTTACCTTGGGGGGAAGAACACTGAAGCTTTCTTT. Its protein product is CASSYLGGKNTEAFF.

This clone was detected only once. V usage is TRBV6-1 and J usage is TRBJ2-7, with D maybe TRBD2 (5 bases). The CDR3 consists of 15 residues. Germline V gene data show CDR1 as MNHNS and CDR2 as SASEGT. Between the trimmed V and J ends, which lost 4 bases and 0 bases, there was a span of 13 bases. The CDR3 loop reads CASSAGLESSYEQYF. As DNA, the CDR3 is TGTGCCAGCAGTGCCGGACTGGAGAGCTCCTACGAGCAGTACTTC.

Here the CDR3 DNA reads TGTGCCAGCAGCTTAACAGCGGGAGCTATTAATGAGCAGTTCTTC. It translates to CASSLTAGAINEQFF. The chain combines TRBV7-2 with TRBJ2-1; 8 bases agree with TRBD2. Looked up from germline, CDR1 is SGHTA and CDR2 is FQGNSA. The CDR3 is 15 residues long. V shed 2 bases, J shed 7 bases, and the junction held 7 bases outside the gene matches.

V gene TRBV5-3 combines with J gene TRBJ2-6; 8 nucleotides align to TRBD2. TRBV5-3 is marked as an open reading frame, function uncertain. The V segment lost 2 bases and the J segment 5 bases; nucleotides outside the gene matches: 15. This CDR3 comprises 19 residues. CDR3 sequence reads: CARSFLYDGGAVRANVLTF. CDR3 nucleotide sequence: TGTGCCAGAAGCTTTTTGTACGACGGGGGGGCAGTTAGGGCCAACGTCCTGACTTTC.